The subject of this entry is one T cell receptor beta chain. Its target is unknown. V lost 2 bases and J lost 7, with 12 bases in between. Germline V gene sequence: CDR1 GTSNPN, CDR2 SVGIG (reference sequence). CDR3 length equals 13 residues. These data are taken from a study of CD4 T cells in relation to SARS-CoV-2 and coronaviruses. The study, taken as a whole, reports: According to naive versus memory sequencing, detected responses are memory recall, not newly primed.

Produced via immunoSEQ multiplex PCR; TCRdb's table is partial and in-frame only. The sample contains more than 35,000 clones, more than 60% of which appear only once. Material for sequencing was memory CD4+ T cells from PBMCs, cultured in vitro. The V and J genes are TRBV30 and TRBJ1-5; D unresolved. The sequence came from an adult with COVID-19. In DNA form, the CDR3 reads TGTGCCTGGAGTTGGAGGCAGGACCAGCCCCAGCATTTT. Protein sequence: CAWSWRQDQPQHF.